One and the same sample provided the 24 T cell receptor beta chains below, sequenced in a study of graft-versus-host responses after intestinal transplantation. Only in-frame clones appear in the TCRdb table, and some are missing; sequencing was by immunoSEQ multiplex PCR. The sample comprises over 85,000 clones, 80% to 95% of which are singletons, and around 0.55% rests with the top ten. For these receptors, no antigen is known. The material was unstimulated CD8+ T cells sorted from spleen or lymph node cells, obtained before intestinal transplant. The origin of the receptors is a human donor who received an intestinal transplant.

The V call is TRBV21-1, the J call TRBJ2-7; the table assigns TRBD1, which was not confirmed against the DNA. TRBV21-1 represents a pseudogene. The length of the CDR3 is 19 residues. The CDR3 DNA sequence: TGTGCCAGCAGCGATACCGGGACAGGGGGACTCCGGGGTGTCTACGAGCAGTACTTC. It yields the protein CASSDTGTGGLRGVYEQYF.

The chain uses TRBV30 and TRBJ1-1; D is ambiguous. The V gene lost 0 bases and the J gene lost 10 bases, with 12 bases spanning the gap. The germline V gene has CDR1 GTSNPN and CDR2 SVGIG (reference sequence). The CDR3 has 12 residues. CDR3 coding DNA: TGTGCCTGGAGTGTTCCCCGGCCGGGAGCTTTCTTT. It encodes CAWSVPRPGAFF.

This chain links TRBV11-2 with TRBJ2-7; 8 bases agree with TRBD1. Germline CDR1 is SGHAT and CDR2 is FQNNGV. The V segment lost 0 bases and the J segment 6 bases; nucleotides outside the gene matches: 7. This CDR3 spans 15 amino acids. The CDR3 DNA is TGTGCCAGCAGCTTAGATCCGCAGGGGGCGCGCGAGCAGTACTTC. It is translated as CASSLDPQGAREQYF.

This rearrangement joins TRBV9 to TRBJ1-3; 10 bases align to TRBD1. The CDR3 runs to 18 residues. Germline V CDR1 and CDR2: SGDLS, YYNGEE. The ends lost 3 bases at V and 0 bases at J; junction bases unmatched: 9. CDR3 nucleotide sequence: TGTGCCAGCAGCGCACCCCGGACAGGGGGAGTCTCTGGAAACACCATATATTTT. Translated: CASSAPRTGGVSGNTIYF.

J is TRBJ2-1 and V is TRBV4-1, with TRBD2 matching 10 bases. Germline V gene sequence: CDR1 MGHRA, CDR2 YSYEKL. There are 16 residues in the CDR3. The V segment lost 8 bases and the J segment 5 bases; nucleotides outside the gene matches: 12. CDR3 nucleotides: TGCGCCAGCGACGGAACGGGGGGGACTAGCGACAATGAGCAGTTCTTC. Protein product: CASDGTGGTSDNEQFF.

CDR3 DNA: TGTGCCAGCAGGCGAGCGGGGACAGAGAGCACAGATACGCAGTATTTT. Translated: CASRRAGTESTDTQYF. The rearrangement joins TRBV27 to TRBJ2-3; D is tentatively TRBD1 or TRBD2 (7 bases each). This CDR3 is built from 16 residues. Per the germline V gene, CDR1 is MNHEY and CDR2 is SMNVEV (reference sequence). Trimming removed 6 bases from V and 0 bases from J, with 16 bases in between.

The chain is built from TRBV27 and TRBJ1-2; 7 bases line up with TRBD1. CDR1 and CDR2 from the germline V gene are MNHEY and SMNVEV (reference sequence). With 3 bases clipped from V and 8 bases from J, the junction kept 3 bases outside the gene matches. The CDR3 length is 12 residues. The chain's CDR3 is CASSFQGGGYTF. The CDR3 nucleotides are TGTGCCAGCAGTTTTCAGGGGGGCGGCTACACCTTC.

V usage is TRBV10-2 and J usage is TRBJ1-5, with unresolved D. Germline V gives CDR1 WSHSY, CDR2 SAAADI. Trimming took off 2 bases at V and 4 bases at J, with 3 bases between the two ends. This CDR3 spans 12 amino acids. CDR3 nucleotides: TGCGCCAGCAGTGAGAATAATCAGCCCCAGCATTTT. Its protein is CASSENNQPQHF.

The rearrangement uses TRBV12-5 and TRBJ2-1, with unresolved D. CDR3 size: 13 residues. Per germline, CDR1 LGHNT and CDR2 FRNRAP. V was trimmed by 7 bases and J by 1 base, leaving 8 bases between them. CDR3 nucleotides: TGTGCTAGTGCCCCCGATTCCTACAATGAGCAGTTCTTC. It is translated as CASAPDSYNEQFF.

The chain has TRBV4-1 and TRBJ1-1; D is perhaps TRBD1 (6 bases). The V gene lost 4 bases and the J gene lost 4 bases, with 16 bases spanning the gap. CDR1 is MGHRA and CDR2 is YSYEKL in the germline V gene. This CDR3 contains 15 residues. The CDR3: CASSRSREGGTEAFF. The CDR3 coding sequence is TGCGCCAGCAGCCGTAGCAGGGAGGGGGGCACTGAAGCTTTCTTT.

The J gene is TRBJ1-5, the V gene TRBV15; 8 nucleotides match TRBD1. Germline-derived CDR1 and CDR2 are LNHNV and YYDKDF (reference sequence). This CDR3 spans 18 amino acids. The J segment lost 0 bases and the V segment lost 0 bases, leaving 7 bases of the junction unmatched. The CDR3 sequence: CATSRDQTGANSNQPQHF. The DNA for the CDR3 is TGTGCCACCAGCAGAGATCAGACAGGGGCAAATAGCAATCAGCCCCAGCATTTT.

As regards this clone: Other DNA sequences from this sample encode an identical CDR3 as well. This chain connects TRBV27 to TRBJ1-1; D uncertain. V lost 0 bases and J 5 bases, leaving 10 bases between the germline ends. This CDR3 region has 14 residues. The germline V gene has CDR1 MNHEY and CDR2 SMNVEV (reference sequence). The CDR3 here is CASSLSRTGTEAFF. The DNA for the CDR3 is TGTGCCAGCAGTTTATCGCGGACGGGGACTGAAGCTTTCTTT.

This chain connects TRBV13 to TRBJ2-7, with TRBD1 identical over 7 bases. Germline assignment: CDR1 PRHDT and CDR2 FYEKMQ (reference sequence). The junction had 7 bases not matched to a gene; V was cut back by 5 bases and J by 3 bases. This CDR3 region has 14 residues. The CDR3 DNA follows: TGTGCCAGCAGCCTCCGGGACAGTAACTACGAGCAGTACTTC. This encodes CASSLRDSNYEQYF.

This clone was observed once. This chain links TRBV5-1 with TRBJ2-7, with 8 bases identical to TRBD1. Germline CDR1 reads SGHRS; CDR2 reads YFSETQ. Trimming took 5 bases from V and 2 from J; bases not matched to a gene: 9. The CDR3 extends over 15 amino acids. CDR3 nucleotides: TGCGCCAGCAGATCTGCGACAGGGGCCCCCTACGAGCAGTACTTC. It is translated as CASRSATGAPYEQYF.

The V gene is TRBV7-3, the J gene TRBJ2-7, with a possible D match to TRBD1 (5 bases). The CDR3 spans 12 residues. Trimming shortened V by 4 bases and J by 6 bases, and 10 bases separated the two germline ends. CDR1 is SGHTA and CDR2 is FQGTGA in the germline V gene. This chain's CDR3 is CASSSQGTEQYF. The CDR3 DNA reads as TGTGCCAGCAGCTCTCAGGGCACCGAGCAGTACTTC.

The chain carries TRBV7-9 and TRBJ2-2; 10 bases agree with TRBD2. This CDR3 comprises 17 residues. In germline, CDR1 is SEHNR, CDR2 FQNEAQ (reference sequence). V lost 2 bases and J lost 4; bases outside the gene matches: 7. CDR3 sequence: CASSLYLAGAGTGELFF. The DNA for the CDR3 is TGTGCCAGCAGCTTATATCTAGCGGGAGCAGGCACCGGGGAGCTGTTTTTT. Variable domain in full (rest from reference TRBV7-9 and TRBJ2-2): DTGVSQNPRHKITKRGQNVTFRCDPISEHNRLYWYRQTLGQGPEFLTYFQNEAQLEKSRLLSDRFSAERPKGSFSTLEIQRTEQGDSAMYLCASSLYLAGAGTGELFFGEGSRLTVL.

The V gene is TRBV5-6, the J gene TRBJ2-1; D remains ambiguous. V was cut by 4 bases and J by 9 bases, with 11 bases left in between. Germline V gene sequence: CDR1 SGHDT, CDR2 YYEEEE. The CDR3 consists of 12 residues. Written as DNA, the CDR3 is TGTGCCAGCAGCACCCCTCCAAGTGAGCAGTTCTTC. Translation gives CASSTPPSEQFF.

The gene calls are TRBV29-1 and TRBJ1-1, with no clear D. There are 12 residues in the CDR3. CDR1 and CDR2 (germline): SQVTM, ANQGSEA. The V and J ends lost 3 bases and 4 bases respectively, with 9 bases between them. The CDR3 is CSVEKGGTEAFF. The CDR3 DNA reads TGCAGCGTTGAGAAGGGCGGCACTGAAGCTTTCTTT. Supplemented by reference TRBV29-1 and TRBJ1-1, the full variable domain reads SAVISQKPSRDICQRGTSLTIQCQVDSQVTMMFWYRQQPGQSLTLIATANQGSEATYESGFVIDKFPISRPNLTFSTLTVSNMSPEDSSIYLCSVEKGGTEAFFGQGTRLTVV.

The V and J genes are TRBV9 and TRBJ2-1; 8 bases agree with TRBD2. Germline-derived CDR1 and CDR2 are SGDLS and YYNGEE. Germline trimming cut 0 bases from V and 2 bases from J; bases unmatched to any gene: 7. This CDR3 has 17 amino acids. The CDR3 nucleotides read TGTGCCAGCAGCGTAGCTACGGGGGGGAGAACCTACAATGAGCAGTTCTTC. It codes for CASSVATGGRTYNEQFF.

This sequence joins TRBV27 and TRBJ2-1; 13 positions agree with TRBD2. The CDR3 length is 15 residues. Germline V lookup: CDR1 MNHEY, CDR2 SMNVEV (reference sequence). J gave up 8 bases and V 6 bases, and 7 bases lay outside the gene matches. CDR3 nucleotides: TGTGCCAGCAGCCCCGGGACTAGCGGGATGGATGAGCAGTTCTTC. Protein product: CASSPGTSGMDEQFF.

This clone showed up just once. CDR3 DNA: TGTGCCACCAGCAGAGGTCCAGGTTTTAATGAAAAACTGTTTTTT. Protein product: CATSRGPGFNEKLFF. This chain connects TRBV15 to TRBJ1-4; D is unresolved. Germline V gives CDR1 LNHNV, CDR2 YYDKDF (reference sequence). This CDR3 contains 15 residues. V was trimmed by 1 base and J by 4 bases, leaving 10 bases between them.

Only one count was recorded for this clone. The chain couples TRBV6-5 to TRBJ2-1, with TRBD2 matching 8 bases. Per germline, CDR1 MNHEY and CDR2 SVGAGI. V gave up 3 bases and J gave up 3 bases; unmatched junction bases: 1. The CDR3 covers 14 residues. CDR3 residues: CASSYSGDYNEQFF. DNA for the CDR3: TGTGCCAGCAGTTATAGCGGGGACTACAATGAGCAGTTCTTC.

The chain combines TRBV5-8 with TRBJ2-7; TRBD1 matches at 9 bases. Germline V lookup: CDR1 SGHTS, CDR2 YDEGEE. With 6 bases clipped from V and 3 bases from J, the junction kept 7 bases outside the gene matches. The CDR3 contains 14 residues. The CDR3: CASTPGQGYYEQYF. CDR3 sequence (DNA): TGTGCCAGCACTCCGGGACAGGGTTACTACGAGCAGTACTTC.

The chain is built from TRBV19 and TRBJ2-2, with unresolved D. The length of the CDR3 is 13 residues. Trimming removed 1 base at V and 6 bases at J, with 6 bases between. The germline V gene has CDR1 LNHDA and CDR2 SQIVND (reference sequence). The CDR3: CASSIVDAGELFF. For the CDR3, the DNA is TGTGCCAGTAGTATAGTCGATGCCGGGGAGCTGTTTTTT.